Presented here are 5 T cell receptor beta chains from one specimen sequenced in a study of cytomegalovirus exposure and HLA in healthy donors (dated by TCRdb to about 2017). The library was made by the immunoSEQ multiplex PCR assay. A mixture of 60 forward primers for TCR Vbeta segments and 13 reverse primers for TCR Jbeta segments was used in the multiplex PCR. TCRdb carries this immuneACCESS record with in-frame sequences only. Its versions omit some clonotypes, under half of them owing to an unresolved V gene in the studies checked, with the rest unexplained. Present in this sample are about 68,000 clones, approximately 78% of which were seen just once. The ten largest clones represent about 6.5% of the sample. The sample consisted of PBMCs. The source is a human donor in good health.

V usage is TRBV11-2 and J usage is TRBJ2-1; a possible D gene is TRBD1 (7 bases). Trimming removed 3 bases at V and 4 bases at J, with 13 bases between. The CDR3 extends over 15 amino acids. CDR1 and CDR2 from the germline V gene are SGHAT and FQNNGV. The CDR3 DNA reads as TGTGCCAGCAGCTTTGGCGGGACAGTATACAATGAGCAGTTCTTC. Amino acids: CASSFGGTVYNEQFF. Based on the CDR3 plus reference TRBV11-2 and TRBJ2-1, the full variable domain is EAGVAQSPRYKIIEKRQSVAFWCNPISGHATLYWYQQILGQGPKLLIQFQNNGVVDDSQLPKDRFSAERLKGVDSTLKIQPAKLEDSAVYLCASSFGGTVYNEQFFGPGTRLTVL.

The chain couples TRBV5-6 to TRBJ2-2, with D perhaps matching TRBD2 (6 bases). Germline loops: CDR1 SGHDT, CDR2 YYEEEE. Trimming took 5 bases from V and 7 from J, leaving 15 bases between them. The CDR3 runs to 14 residues. CDR3 DNA sequence: TGTGCCAGCAGGCGGGACCGCCAGGTCGGGGAGCTGTTTTTT. Protein: CASRRDRQVGELFF.

This chain links TRBV5-6 with TRBJ2-7; weak D call: TRBD2 (6 bases). V lost 2 bases, J lost 4 bases, and 16 bases lay in between. The CDR3 has 15 amino acids. Germline V gene lookup returns CDR1 SGHDT and CDR2 YYEEEE. CDR3 protein: CASSFSFGAGYEQYF. The CDR3 nucleotides read TGTGCCAGCAGCTTTTCATTCGGGGCGGGGTACGAGCAGTACTTC.

This chain connects TRBV19 to TRBJ2-5, with TRBD2 as a possible D gene (6 bases). Germline assignment: CDR1 LNHDA and CDR2 SQIVND (reference sequence). V was cut by 5 bases and J by 2 bases, with 12 bases left in between. The CDR3 sequence is 14 residues long. DNA for the CDR3: TGTGCCAGTAGTGAGGGGACTGCTCAAGAGACCCAGTACTTC. This translates into CASSEGTAQETQYF.

The chain employs TRBV5-4 and TRBJ2-7; D not resolved. The V gene's germline CDR1 is SGHNT and CDR2 YYREEE (reference sequence). The V and J ends lost 0 bases and 2 bases respectively, with 9 bases between them. CDR3 length: 14 amino acids. CDR3 protein: CASSLGQSTYEQYF. CDR3 sequence (DNA): TGTGCCAGCAGCTTGGGACAATCCACCTACGAGCAGTACTTC. The complete variable domain, with remaining parts taken from reference TRBV5-4 and TRBJ2-7, reads ETGVTQSPTHLIKTRGQQVTLRCSSQSGHNTVSWYQQALGQGPQFIFQYYREEENGRGNFPPRFSGLQFPNYSSELNVNALELDDSALYLCASSLGQSTYEQYFGPGTRLTVT.